Given below is one T cell receptor beta chain in context. Antigen: not known. CDR1 and CDR2 (germline): SGHRS, YFSETQ. Trimming cost V 0 bases and J 1 base, with 13 bases left between them. The CDR3 covers 16 residues. These donors were members of the roughly 120-subject validation cohort, a group separate from the roughly 670-subject first cohort. The source of the sample is a study of cytomegalovirus exposure and HLA in healthy donors. Overall study results and limits: The tendency of first-cohort TCR clusters to co-occur in the 120 or so validation repertoires emerged from a later analysis. The study found most TCR sequences rare, yet found some public TCRs in many donors.

Assay: immunoSEQ multiplex PCR; the TCRdb copy retains only in-frame clones and omits some. Of more than 70,000 clones listed, 90% to 96% are singletons. This clonotype originated in a man aged 18 to 30 in good health and CMV-seropositive. This chain links TRBV5-1 with TRBJ1-1; D perhaps matches TRBD1 (5 bases). The sequenced material came from PBMCs. The CDR3 DNA follows: TGCGCCAGCAGCTTGGGACCACAGGAATCGAACACTGAAGCTTTCTTT. This gives the protein CASSLGPQESNTEAFF.